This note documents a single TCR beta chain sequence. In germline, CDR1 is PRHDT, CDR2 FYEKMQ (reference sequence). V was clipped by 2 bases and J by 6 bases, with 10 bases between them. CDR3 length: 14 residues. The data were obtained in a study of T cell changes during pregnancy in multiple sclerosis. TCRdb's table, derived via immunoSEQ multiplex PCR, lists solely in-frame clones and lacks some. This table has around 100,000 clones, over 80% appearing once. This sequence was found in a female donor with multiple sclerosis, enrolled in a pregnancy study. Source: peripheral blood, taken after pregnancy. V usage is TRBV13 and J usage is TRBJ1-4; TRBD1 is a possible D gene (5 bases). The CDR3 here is CASSLKQVHEKLFF. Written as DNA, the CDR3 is TGTGCCAGCAGCTTAAAACAGGTTCATGAAAAACTGTTTTTT.